What follows describes a single T cell receptor beta chain. Its antigen is unidentified. This sample stems from a study of T cell responses to AZD1222 COVID-19 vaccine. On the study more broadly: Pooled in the analysis were second doses at about 4 or about 12 weeks. Study-wide points: Sampling captured repertoires only after the peak T cell response. With two AZD1222 doses given, Spike-specific TCR breadth and depth both rose. Donor demographics were predominantly white British with a female majority; clonal diversity may be underestimated.

The CDR3 spans 12 residues. Germline V CDR1 and CDR2: MNHEY, SVGEGT. Trimming removed 6 bases at V and 6 bases at J, with 11 bases between. Sequencing was performed with immunoSEQ multiplex PCR; in TCRdb, only in-frame clones are kept and a portion is missing. The repertoire consists of about 94,000 clones, with over 75% occurring once and the leading ten covering roughly 15%. Here the sequenced sample was peripheral blood, taken on day 0 of AZD1222 vaccination. The chain links TRBV6-2 or TRBV6-3 to TRBJ1-1; unclear D gene. This sequence originates from an adult in good health. The CDR3 DNA reads TGTGCCAGCAGCGACTTTCCCCCTGAAGCTTTCTTT. It yields the protein CASSDFPPEAFF.